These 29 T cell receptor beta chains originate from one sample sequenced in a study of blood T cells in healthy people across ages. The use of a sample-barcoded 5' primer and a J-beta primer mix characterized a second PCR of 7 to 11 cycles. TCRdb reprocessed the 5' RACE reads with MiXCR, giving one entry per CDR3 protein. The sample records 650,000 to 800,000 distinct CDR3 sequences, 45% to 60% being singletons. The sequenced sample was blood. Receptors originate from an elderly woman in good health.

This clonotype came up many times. DNA of the CDR3: TGTGCCAGCAGCATTTATGGCTACACCTTC. It encodes CASSIYGYTF. The V call is TRBV7-9, the J call TRBJ1-2; no reliable D call. The germline V gene encodes CDR1 SEHNR and CDR2 FQNEAQ (reference sequence). The CDR3 covers 10 residues. The ends were cut back, 5 bases at V and 5 bases at J, with 3 bases in the middle.

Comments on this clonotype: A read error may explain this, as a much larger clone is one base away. CDR3 bases: TGCAGTGCTGGGGGGACAGGTAGCCACGAGCAGTACTTC. This gives the protein CSAGGTGSHEQYF. J is TRBJ2-5 and V is TRBV20-1; TRBD1 agrees at 8 bases. The J call could be wrong; TRBJ2-7 is a better fit for the DNA end. Germline V gene lookup returns CDR1 DFQATT and CDR2 SNEGSKA (reference sequence). The CDR3 is 13 amino acids.

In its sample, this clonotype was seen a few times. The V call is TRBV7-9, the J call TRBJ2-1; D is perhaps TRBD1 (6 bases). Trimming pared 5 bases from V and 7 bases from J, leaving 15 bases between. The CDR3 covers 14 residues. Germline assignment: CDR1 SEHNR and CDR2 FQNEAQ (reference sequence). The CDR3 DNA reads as TGTGCCAGCAGCCCTGACAGGCCCTGGAATGAGCAGTTCTTC. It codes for CASSPDRPWNEQFF.

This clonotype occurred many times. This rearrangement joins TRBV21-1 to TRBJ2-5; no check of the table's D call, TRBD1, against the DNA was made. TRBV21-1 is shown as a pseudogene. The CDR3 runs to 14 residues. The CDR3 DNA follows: TGTGCCAGCAGCAACTGGACGGGGGGGGAGACCCAGTACTTC. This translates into CASSNWTGGETQYF.

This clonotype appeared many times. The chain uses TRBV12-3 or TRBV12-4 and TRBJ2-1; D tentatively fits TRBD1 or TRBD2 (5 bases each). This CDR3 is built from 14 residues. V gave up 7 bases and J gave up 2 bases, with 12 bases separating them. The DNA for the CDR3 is TGTGCCAGCACCAGTTGGGGGACCTACAATGAGCAGTTCTTC. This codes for CASTSWGTYNEQFF.

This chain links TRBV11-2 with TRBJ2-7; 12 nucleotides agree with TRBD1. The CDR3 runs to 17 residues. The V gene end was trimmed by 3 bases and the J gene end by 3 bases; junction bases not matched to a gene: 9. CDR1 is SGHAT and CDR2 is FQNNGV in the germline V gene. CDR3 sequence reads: CASSFLLGQGADYEQYF. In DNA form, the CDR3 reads TGTGCCAGCAGCTTCCTCCTGGGACAGGGGGCCGACTACGAGCAGTACTTC. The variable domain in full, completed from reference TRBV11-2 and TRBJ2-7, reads EAGVAQSPRYKIIEKRQSVAFWCNPISGHATLYWYQQILGQGPKLLIQFQNNGVVDDSQLPKDRFSAERLKGVDSTLKIQPAKLEDSAVYLCASSFLLGQGADYEQYFGPGTRLTVT.

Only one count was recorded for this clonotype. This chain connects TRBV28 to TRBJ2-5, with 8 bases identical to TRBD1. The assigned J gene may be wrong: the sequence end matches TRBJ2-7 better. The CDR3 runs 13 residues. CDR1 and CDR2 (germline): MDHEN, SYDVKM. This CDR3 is CASCGTGAYEQYF. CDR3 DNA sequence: TGTGCCAGCTGCGGGACAGGAGCCTACGAGCAGTACTTC.

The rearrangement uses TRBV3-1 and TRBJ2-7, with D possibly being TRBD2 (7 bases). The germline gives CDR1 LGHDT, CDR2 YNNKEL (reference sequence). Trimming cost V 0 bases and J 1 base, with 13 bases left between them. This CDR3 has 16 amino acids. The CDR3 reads CASSQEWGRGSYEQYF. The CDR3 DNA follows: TGTGCCAGCAGCCAAGAATGGGGGCGGGGGTCCTACGAGCAGTACTTC.

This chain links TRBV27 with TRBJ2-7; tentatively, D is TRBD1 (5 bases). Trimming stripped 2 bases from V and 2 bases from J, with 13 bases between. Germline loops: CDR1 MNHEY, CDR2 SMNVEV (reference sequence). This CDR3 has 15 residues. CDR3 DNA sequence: TGTGCCAGCAGTTTAGGGTCAGGGTTTGCCTACGAGCAGTACTTC. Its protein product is CASSLGSGFAYEQYF.

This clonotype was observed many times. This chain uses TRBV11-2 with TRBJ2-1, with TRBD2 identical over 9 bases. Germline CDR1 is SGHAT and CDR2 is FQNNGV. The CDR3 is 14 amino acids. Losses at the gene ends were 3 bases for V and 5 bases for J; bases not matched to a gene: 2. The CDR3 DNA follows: TGTGCCAGCAGCTTTGCTAGCGGGAACAATGAGCAGTTCTTC. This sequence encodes CASSFASGNNEQFF.

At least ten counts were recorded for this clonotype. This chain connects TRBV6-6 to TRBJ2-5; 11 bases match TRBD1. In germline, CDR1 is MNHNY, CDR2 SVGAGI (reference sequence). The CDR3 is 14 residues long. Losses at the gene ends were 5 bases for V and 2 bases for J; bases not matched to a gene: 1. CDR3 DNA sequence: TGTGCCAGCAGTGGGACAGGGGGGCAAGAGACCCAGTACTTC. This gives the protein CASSGTGGQETQYF.

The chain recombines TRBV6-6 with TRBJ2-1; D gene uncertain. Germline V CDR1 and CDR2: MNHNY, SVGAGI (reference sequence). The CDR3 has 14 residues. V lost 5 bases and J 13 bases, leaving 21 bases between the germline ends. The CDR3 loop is CASSGSRYDGIQFF. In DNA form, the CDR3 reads TGTGCCAGCAGTGGCAGCCGCTATGATGGTATCCAGTTCTTC.

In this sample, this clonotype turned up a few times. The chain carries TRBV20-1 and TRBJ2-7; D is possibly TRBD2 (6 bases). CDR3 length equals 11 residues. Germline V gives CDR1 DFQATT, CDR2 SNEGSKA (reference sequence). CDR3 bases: TGCTGCCCCGGGACTCAGTACGAGCAGTACTTC. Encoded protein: CCPGTQYEQYF.

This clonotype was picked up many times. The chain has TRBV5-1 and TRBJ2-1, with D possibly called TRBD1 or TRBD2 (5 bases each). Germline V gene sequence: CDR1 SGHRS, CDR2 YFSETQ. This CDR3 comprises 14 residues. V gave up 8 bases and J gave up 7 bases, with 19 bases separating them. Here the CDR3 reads CASTPGSVGNEQFF. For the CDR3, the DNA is TGCGCCAGTACCCCAGGGAGCGTTGGGAATGAGCAGTTCTTC.

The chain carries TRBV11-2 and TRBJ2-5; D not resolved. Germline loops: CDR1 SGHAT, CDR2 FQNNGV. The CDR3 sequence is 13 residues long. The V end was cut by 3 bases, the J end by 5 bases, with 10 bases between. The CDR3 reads CASSLWRTETQYF. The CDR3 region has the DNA TGTGCCAGCAGCTTGTGGAGAACCGAGACCCAGTACTTC.

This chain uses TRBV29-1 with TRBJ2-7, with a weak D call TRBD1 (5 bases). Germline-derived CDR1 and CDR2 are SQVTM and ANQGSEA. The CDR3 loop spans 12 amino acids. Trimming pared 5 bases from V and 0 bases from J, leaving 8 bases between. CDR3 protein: CSVRGDSYEQYF. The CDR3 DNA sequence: TGCAGCGTTAGGGGTGACTCCTACGAGCAGTACTTC.

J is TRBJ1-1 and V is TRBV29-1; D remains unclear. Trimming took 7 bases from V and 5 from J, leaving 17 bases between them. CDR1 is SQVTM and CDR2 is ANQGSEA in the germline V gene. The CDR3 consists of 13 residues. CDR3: CSARLAPGTEAFF. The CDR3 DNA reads TGCAGCGCCAGATTGGCCCCCGGGACTGAAGCTTTCTTT.

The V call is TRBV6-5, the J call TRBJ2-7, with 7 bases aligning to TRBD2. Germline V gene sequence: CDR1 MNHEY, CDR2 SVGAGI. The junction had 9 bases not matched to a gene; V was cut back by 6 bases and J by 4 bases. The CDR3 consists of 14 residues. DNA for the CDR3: TGTGCCAGCAGCTCCGTCGGAGCGGGGTACGAGCAGTACTTC. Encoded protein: CASSSVGAGYEQYF.

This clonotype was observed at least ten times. CDR3 loop: CASSPHEADTQYF. The CDR3 DNA is TGCGCCAGCAGCCCTCATGAGGCAGATACGCAGTATTTT. The genes are TRBV5-1 and TRBJ2-3, with D hard to call. CDR3 length: 13 amino acids. CDR1 and CDR2 from the germline V gene are SGHRS and YFSETQ. The V end lost 4 bases, the J end lost 4 bases, and 10 bases lay between the germline ends.

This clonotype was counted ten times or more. CDR3 bases: TGCAGTGGCGGGACAGGGTATGGCTACACCTTC. Encoded protein: CSGGTGYGYTF. V is TRBV20-1 and J is TRBJ1-2; TRBD1 aligns across 9 bases. The ends lost 7 bases at V and 5 bases at J; junction bases unmatched: 2. From germline, CDR1 is DFQATT and CDR2 SNEGSKA (reference sequence). This CDR3 is built from 11 residues.

In DNA, the CDR3 is TGTGCCAGCAGCTTACCGGACAGGGGTTCAGAAGCTTTCTTT. Its protein is CASSLPDRGSEAFF. The chain carries TRBV7-8 and TRBJ1-1; 9 nucleotides line up with TRBD1. CDR1 is SGHVS and CDR2 is FQNEAQ in the germline V gene. V lost 2 bases to trimming and J lost 8 bases; unmatched junction nucleotides: 6. The CDR3 spans 14 residues.

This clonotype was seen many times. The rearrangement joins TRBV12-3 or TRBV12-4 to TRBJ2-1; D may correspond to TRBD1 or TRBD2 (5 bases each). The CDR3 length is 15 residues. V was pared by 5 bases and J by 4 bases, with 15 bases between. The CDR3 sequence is CASSRPGPAYNEQFF. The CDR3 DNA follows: TGTGCCAGCAGTCGGCCGGGACCAGCTTACAATGAGCAGTTCTTC.

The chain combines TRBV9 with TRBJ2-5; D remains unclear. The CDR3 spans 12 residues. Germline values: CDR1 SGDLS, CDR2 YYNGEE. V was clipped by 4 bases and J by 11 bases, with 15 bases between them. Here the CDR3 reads CASSPRNNEQYF. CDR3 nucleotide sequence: TGTGCCAGCAGCCCCCGAAACAATGAGCAGTACTTC.

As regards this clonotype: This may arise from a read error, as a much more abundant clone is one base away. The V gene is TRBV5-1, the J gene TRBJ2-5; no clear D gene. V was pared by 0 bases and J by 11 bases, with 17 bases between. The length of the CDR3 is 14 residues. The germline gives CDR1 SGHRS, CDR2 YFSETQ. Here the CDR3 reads CASSLGALYNEQYF. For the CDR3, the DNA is TGCGCCAGCAGCTTGGGGGCCTTGTACAATGAGCAGTACTTC.

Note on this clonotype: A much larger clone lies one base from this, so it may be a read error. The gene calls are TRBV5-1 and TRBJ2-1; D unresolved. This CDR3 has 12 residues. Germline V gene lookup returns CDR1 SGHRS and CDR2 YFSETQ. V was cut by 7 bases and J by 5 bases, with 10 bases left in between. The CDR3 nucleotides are TGCGCCAGCCCCGCCCCGCACAATGAGCAGTTCTTC. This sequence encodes CASPAPHNEQFF.

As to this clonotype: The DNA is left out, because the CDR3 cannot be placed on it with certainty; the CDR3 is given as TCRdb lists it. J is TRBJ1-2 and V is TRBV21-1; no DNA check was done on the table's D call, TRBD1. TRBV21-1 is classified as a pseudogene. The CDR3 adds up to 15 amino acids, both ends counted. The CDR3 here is CASSKVGQGSGGYTF.

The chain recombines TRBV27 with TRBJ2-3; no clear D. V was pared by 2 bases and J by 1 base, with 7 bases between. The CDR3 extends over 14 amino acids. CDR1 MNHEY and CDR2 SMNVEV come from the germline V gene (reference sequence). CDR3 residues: CASSLEQGTDTQYF. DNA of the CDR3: TGTGCCAGCAGTTTAGAGCAGGGCACAGATACGCAGTATTTT.

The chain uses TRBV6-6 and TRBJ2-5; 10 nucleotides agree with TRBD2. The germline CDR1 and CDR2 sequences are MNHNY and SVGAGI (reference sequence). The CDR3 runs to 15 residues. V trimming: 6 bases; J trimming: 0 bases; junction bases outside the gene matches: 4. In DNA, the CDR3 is TGTGCCAGCAGAGGGACTAGCGTTTACCAAGAGACCCAGTACTTC. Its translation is CASRGTSVYQETQYF.

The CDR3 DNA is TGTGCCAGCAGTCTCCTCCCGACAGGGGAATCACCCCTCCACTTT. The encoded protein is CASSLLPTGESPLHF. The rearrangement joins TRBV12-3 or TRBV12-4 to TRBJ1-6, with 8 bases fitting TRBD1. V lost 5 bases and J lost 10; bases outside the gene matches: 10. The CDR3 runs 15 residues.